The clone carrying this TCR beta chain was seen ten or more times. The source of the sample is a study of liver allograft versus peripheral blood T cells. Study-wide background: Repertoires of T cell receptors in transplanted livers were compared with recipients' peripheral blood repertoires.

This CDR3 spans 13 amino acids. Germline V gives CDR1 LNHDA, CDR2 SQIVND (reference sequence). The V and J ends lost 6 bases and 0 bases, in that order; junction bases with no gene match: 1. TCRdb re-called the reads through MiXCR, storing one row per CDR3 protein. Of around 13,000 distinct CDR3 sequences in the sample, about 26% are singletons; the top ten hold less than 2.5%. The sequence was collected from a human patient who had a liver transplant. The T cells may partly be graft donor cells. The gene calls are TRBV19 and TRBJ2-5, with 7 bases aligning to TRBD2. DNA for the CDR3: TGTGCCAGTAGGCGGGGGAACCAAGAGACCCAGTACTTC. As protein: CASRRGNQETQYF.